The present T cell receptor beta chain was sequenced within a study of response to subunit inactivated influenza vaccine. A single record per CDR3 protein comes from TCRdb applying MiXCR to the RT-PCR reads. The sample includes about 500,000 distinct CDR3 sequences, about 15% of them seen just once. Germline V lookup: CDR1 DFQATT, CDR2 SNEGSKA (reference sequence). V lost 1 base to trimming and J lost 0 bases, with 7 bases between them. The CDR3 has 14 residues. Sequenced material: CD4+ T cells sorted from PBMCs, taken 23 to 25 months after vaccination. The source of this sequence is a man between 50 and 69 years old who received an inactivated influenza vaccine. The gene calls are TRBV20-1 and TRBJ2-1, with D perhaps assigned TRBD1 or TRBD2 (5 bases each). CDR3 in amino acids: CSARAGSSYNEQFF. In DNA, the CDR3 is TGCAGTGCTAGAGCAGGGAGCTCCTACAATGAGCAGTTCTTC.